The 17 T cell receptor beta chains below come from one sample, sequenced in a study of CXCR3-negative and CXCR3-positive naive CD8 T cells. General study results and limits: TRB CDR3s were more hydrophobic in CXCR3-positive than in CXCR3-negative naive cells.

It was by 5' RACE with UMI labels that the TRB cDNA libraries were prepared. Using the 5' RACE reads, TCRdb records one entry per CDR3 protein without DNA. The specimen's table records about 84,000 distinct CDR3 sequences. What these receptors recognize is not known. Sequenced: naive CXCR3+ CD8+ T cells from blood. The subset denotes: CD45RO-CCR7+CD27+CD95- naive CD8+ T cells expressing CXCR3 (TNR3+). The receptors come from a human donor in good health. Some clones in this sample may be carry-over from other donors' samples.

This chain joins TRBV12-3 or TRBV12-4 and TRBJ1-5; TCRdb's D call, TRBD1, is unchecked because there is no DNA. The CDR3 sequence is 15 residues long. This CDR3 is CASIQGQGLHQPQHF.

The chain has TRBV9 and TRBJ2-2. The CDR3 runs to 12 residues. CDR1 is SGDLS, CDR2 YYNGEE, per germline. This chain's CDR3 is CASSANTGELFF.

The chain carries TRBV4-2 and TRBJ1-5. Germline values: CDR1 LGHNA, CDR2 YNFKEQ. This CDR3 region has 13 residues. The CDR3 region is CASSQGSNQPQHF.

The J gene is TRBJ2-1, the V gene TRBV28; TCRdb's D call, TRBD2, is unchecked because there is no DNA. This CDR3 comprises 15 residues. Germline V gene sequence: CDR1 MDHEN, CDR2 SYDVKM. The CDR3 spells CASRMTSGSYNEQFF.

The chain recombines TRBV6-5 with TRBJ2-3; TCRdb calls TRBD2, which cannot be checked without DNA. Looked up from germline, CDR1 is MNHEY and CDR2 is SVGAGI. The CDR3 contains 13 residues. CDR3 loop: CASSNDNEGTQYF.

The chain employs TRBV7-6 and TRBJ2-7; TCRdb outputs TRBD1, but without DNA this stays unchecked. This CDR3 comprises 18 residues. Germline values: CDR1 SGHVS, CDR2 FNYEAQ. The CDR3: CASSLGAGTTTTSLEQYF.

V gene TRBV4-1 combines with J gene TRBJ2-7. The CDR3 has 13 amino acids. Germline V lookup: CDR1 MGHRA, CDR2 YSYEKL. CDR3 loop: CASSQDAYYEQYF.

The rearrangement joins TRBV7-7 to TRBJ2-2. This CDR3 has 13 residues. Germline CDR1 reads SSHAT; CDR2 reads FNYEAQ (reference sequence). CDR3 loop: CASSLEDTGELFF.

The gene calls are TRBV12-3 or TRBV12-4 and TRBJ2-5. The CDR3 has 11 residues. The CDR3 sequence: CASSFRETQYF.

The chain joins TRBV20-1 to TRBJ2-1; without DNA, the TCRdb call of TRBD2 cannot be checked. This CDR3 has 15 residues. In germline, CDR1 is DFQATT, CDR2 SNEGSKA (reference sequence). CDR3 sequence: CSARDGLAGGNEQFF.

CDR3 amino acids: CASSYLAVANTGELFF. The chain is built from TRBV7-8 and TRBJ2-2. Germline V gene data show CDR1 as SGHVS and CDR2 as FQNEAQ. CDR3 length: 16 amino acids.

The genes are TRBV7-2 and TRBJ2-5; TCRdb proposes TRBD2, but this gene call is untestable without DNA. Germline V lookup: CDR1 SGHTA, CDR2 FQGNSA. This CDR3 is built from 18 residues. This CDR3 reads CASSLRLAGGLSRETQYF.

The chain employs TRBV6-5 and TRBJ1-2; the D call of TRBD1 rests on TCRdb alone, since no DNA is present to check it. Germline assignment: CDR1 MNHEY and CDR2 SVGAGI. This CDR3 has 14 residues. This CDR3 is CASSRGAGGYGYTF.

This sequence joins TRBV12-3 or TRBV12-4 and TRBJ2-2. The CDR3 extends over 13 amino acids. This CDR3 reads CASSLWVTGELFF.

The chain has TRBV7-9 and TRBJ2-1. CDR3 length equals 11 residues. CDR1 is SEHNR, CDR2 FQNEAQ, per germline (reference sequence). Here the CDR3 reads CASSSDNEQFF.

V usage is TRBV6-6 and J usage is TRBJ1-5. CDR3 length equals 16 residues. Germline V CDR1 and CDR2: MNHNY, SVGAGI (reference sequence). The CDR3 sequence is CASSYVRGPDNQPQHF.

This rearrangement joins TRBV28 to TRBJ2-7; there is no DNA to check the TCRdb D call of TRBD2. The CDR3 extends over 12 amino acids. Germline CDR1 MDHEN, CDR2 SYDVKM. The CDR3 loop reads CASRELAGEQYF.